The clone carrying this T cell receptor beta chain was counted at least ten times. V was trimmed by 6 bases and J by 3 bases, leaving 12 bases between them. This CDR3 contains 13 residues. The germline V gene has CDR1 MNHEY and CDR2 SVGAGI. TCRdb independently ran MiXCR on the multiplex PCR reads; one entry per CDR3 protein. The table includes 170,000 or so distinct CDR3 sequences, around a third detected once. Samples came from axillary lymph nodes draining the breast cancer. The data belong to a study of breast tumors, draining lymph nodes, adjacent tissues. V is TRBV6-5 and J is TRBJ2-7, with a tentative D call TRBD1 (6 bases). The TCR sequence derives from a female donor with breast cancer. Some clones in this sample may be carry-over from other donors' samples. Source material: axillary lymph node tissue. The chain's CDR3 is CASRPTQGYEQYF. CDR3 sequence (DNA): TGTGCCAGCAGACCAACACAGGGCTACGAGCAGTACTTC.